These 29 T cell receptor beta chains came from one sample sequenced in a study of beta chain features in type 1 diabetes. As every portion of the isolated RNA was reverse transcribed, the sequencing read expressed TCRB transcripts. Clones were read by immunoSEQ multiplex PCR, and TCRdb kept only the in-frame ones, dropping some. This repertoire shows hundreds of thousands of clones, around 15% found once; its top ten account for under 8.5%. Specimen: central memory CD4+ T cells from blood. These receptors were collected from a young man in good health.

V is TRBV4-1 and J is TRBJ1-2; 7 bases are shared with TRBD1. The J segment lost 2 bases and the V segment lost 7 bases, leaving 7 bases of the junction unmatched. Germline V gene sequence: CDR1 MGHRA, CDR2 YSYEKL. The CDR3 extends over 14 amino acids. CDR3 sequence: CASNRQGENYGYTF. DNA of the CDR3: TGCGCCAGCAACCGACAGGGCGAAAACTATGGCTACACCTTC.

V gene TRBV25-1 combines with J gene TRBJ1-2; 7 bases match TRBD1. CDR3 length: 16 residues. After removal of 3 bases from V and 4 bases from J, the junction contained 11 bases not matched to a gene. The germline gives CDR1 MGHDK, CDR2 SYGVNS. The CDR3 is CASSDYSLPGGYGYTF. The CDR3 DNA follows: TGTGCCAGCAGTGACTACTCTTTACCAGGGGGCTATGGCTACACCTTC.

This clone showed up just a few times. The chain uses TRBV10-3 and TRBJ2-7, with D possibly matching TRBD2 (6 bases). V was trimmed by 10 bases and J by 0 bases, leaving 19 bases between them. Germline assignment: CDR1 ENHRY and CDR2 SYGVKD. This CDR3 is 15 amino acids long. CDR3 in amino acids: CASSSTSLSSYEQYF. CDR3 bases: TGTGCCAGCAGCTCTACTAGCTTGTCCTCCTACGAGCAGTACTTC.

There are a few counts of this clone. The chain combines TRBV6-5 with TRBJ2-2; possible D gene TRBD2, 5 bases. This CDR3 has 13 amino acids. CDR1 MNHEY and CDR2 SVGAGI come from the germline V gene. Trimming took 6 bases from V and 7 from J, leaving 12 bases between them. CDR3 sequence reads: CASRTLAFGELFF. CDR3 nucleotide sequence: TGTGCCAGCAGGACTCTAGCTTTCGGGGAGCTGTTTTTT.

This clone was seen only a few times. The V and J genes are TRBV6-6 and TRBJ2-3, with 7 bases identical to TRBD1. This CDR3 is 15 amino acids long. J was trimmed by 1 base and V by 3 bases; bases with no gene match: 4. Germline V gene sequence: CDR1 MNHNY, CDR2 SVGAGI (reference sequence). The CDR3, as DNA: TGTGCCAGCAGTTATACAGGGGACGGCACAGATACGCAGTATTTT. Amino acid sequence: CASSYTGDGTDTQYF.

J is TRBJ2-7 and V is TRBV2, with D unresolved. The CDR3 totals 10 residues. The V end was cut by 6 bases, the J end by 4 bases, with 4 bases between. The germline V gene encodes CDR1 SNHLY and CDR2 FYNNEI. Written as DNA, the CDR3 is TGTGCCAGCAGCCTTTACGAGCAGTACTTC. Protein sequence: CASSLYEQYF. Based on the CDR3 plus reference TRBV2 and TRBJ2-7, the full variable domain is EPEVTQTPSHQVTQMGQEVILRCVPISNHLYFYWYRQILGQKVEFLVSFYNNEISEKSEIFDDQFSVERPDGSNFTLKIRSTKLEDSAMYFCASSLYEQYFGPGTRLTVT.

This clone has a handful of counts. The chain is built from TRBV5-6 and TRBJ2-7, with D unresolved. The CDR3 spans 13 residues. CDR1 is SGHDT, CDR2 YYEEEE, per germline. Deletions cut 0 bases from V and 3 bases from J, with 7 bases between. The CDR3 here is CASSLDDGYEQYV. The DNA for the CDR3 is TGTGCCAGCAGCTTGGACGACGGCTACGAGCAGTACGTC.

The gene calls are TRBV5-1 and TRBJ1-4, with D possibly being TRBD1 (6 bases). Germline CDR1 is SGHRS and CDR2 is YFSETQ. This CDR3 spans 15 amino acids. The V gene lost 2 bases and the J gene lost 0 bases, with 8 bases spanning the gap. DNA of the CDR3: TGCGCCAGCAGCTTCAGGGGCCCAACTAATGAAAAACTGTTTTTT. Translation: CASSFRGPTNEKLFF.

This clone was observed a few times. V and J are TRBV5-4 and TRBJ2-5; D may be TRBD1 (5 bases). The CDR3 sequence is 15 residues long. The germline V gene encodes CDR1 SGHNT and CDR2 YYREEE (reference sequence). Trimming shortened V by 2 bases and J by 3 bases, and 14 bases separated the two germline ends. CDR3 protein: CASSLVGVVEETQYF. CDR3 sequence (DNA): TGTGCCAGCAGCTTAGTAGGGGTTGTGGAAGAGACCCAGTACTTC.

This clone has a handful of counts. This CDR3 is CASSYTLQGAFYGYTF. In nucleotides, the CDR3 is TGTGCCAGCAGTTACACACTTCAGGGGGCATTCTATGGCTACACCTTC. V gene TRBV6-6 combines with J gene TRBJ1-2, with 8 positions matching TRBD1. Germline loops: CDR1 MNHNY, CDR2 SVGAGI (reference sequence). V trimming: 2 bases; J trimming: 4 bases; junction bases outside the gene matches: 9. This CDR3 has 16 amino acids.

The chain combines TRBV11-3 with TRBJ2-3; TRBD2 might be the D (6 bases). V gave up 5 bases and J gave up 4 bases, with 16 bases separating them. This CDR3 comprises 15 residues. Per the germline V gene, CDR1 is SGHNT and CDR2 is YENEEA. CDR3 residues: CASSTTRTGADTQYF. The CDR3 region has the DNA TGTGCCAGCAGCACGACTCGGACGGGGGCAGATACGCAGTATTTT.

This clone was observed a handful of times. The genes are TRBV18 and TRBJ2-2; no definite D call. CDR3 length equals 14 residues. Per the germline V gene, CDR1 is KGHSH and CDR2 is LQKENI. The V end lost 5 bases, the J end lost 7 bases, and 14 bases lay between the germline ends. The CDR3 sequence: CASSSKRDSGELFF. The CDR3 nucleotides are TGTGCCAGCTCATCCAAGAGAGATAGCGGGGAGCTGTTTTTT. The whole variable domain, remainder taken from reference TRBV18 and TRBJ2-2, is NAGVMQNPRHLVRRRGQEARLRCSPMKGHSHVYWYRQLPEEGLKFMVYLQKENIIDESGMPKERFSAEFPKEGPSILRIQQVVRGDSAAYFCASSSKRDSGELFFGEGSRLTVL.

This clone was observed a few times. The V and J genes are TRBV6-6 and TRBJ2-7; no reliable D call. Trimming shortened V by 2 bases and J by 5 bases, and 13 bases separated the two germline ends. The germline V gene encodes CDR1 MNHNY and CDR2 SVGAGI (reference sequence). The length of the CDR3 is 14 residues. The chain's CDR3 is CASSYDDKIDEQYV. CDR3 in DNA: TGTGCCAGCAGTTACGACGACAAGATCGACGAGCAGTACGTC.

This clone occurred a few times. This chain links TRBV6-1 with TRBJ2-7; no firm D call. The CDR3 is 12 residues long. Germline V gene lookup returns CDR1 MNHNS and CDR2 SASEGT. The V gene lost 1 base and the J gene lost 0 bases, with 1 base spanning the gap. The CDR3, as DNA: TGTGCCAGCAGTGAAGTCTCCTACGAGCAGTACGTC. This sequence encodes CASSEVSYEQYV.

This CDR3 reads CASSSERRRAFF. In nucleotides, the CDR3 is TGTGCCAGCAGTTCCGAGCGGCGGCGGGCTTTCTTT. This chain links TRBV6-5 with TRBJ1-1; no reliable D call. The V gene's germline CDR1 is MNHEY and CDR2 SVGAGI. The CDR3 has 12 residues. V dropped 4 bases and J dropped 11 bases, with 14 bases sitting between them.

This clone has only a few counts. The V call is TRBV2, the J call TRBJ2-3, with D hard to call. V was shortened by 6 bases and J by 1 base, with 2 bases between the two germline ends. The CDR3 length is 11 residues. Germline CDR1 reads SNHLY; CDR2 reads FYNNEI. CDR3 region: CASRGTDTQYF. CDR3 in DNA: TGTGCCAGCAGGGGCACAGATACGCAGTATTTT. Variable domain in full (rest from reference TRBV2 and TRBJ2-3): EPEVTQTPSHQVTQMGQEVILRCVPISNHLYFYWYRQILGQKVEFLVSFYNNEISEKSEIFDDQFSVERPDGSNFTLKIRSTKLEDSAMYFCASRGTDTQYFGPGTRLTVL.

Comments on this clone: The same CDR3 is also encoded by other DNA sequences in this sample. This chain connects TRBV11-2 to TRBJ2-5, with 10 bases identical to TRBD2. V lost 2 bases and J lost 4; bases outside the gene matches: 4. CDR1 is SGHAT and CDR2 is FQNNGV in the germline V gene. This CDR3 region has 15 residues. Here the CDR3 reads CASSLRLAGVETQYF. In nucleotides, the CDR3 is TGTGCCAGCAGCTTAAGGCTAGCGGGAGTAGAGACCCAGTACTTC. The variable domain in full, completed from reference TRBV11-2 and TRBJ2-5, reads EAGVAQSPRYKIIEKRQSVAFWCNPISGHATLYWYQQILGQGPKLLIQFQNNGVVDDSQLPKDRFSAERLKGVDSTLKIQPAKLEDSAVYLCASSLRLAGVETQYFGPGTRLLVL.

This clone was seen at least ten times. The chain has TRBV19 and TRBJ1-5, with D perhaps matching TRBD1 (6 bases). Per the germline V gene, CDR1 is LNHDA and CDR2 is SQIVND (reference sequence). Trimming cost V 10 bases and J 3 bases, with 13 bases left between them. This CDR3 comprises 13 residues. CDR3 region: CATADRTNQPQHF. The CDR3 DNA reads as TGTGCCACCGCCGACAGGACCAATCAGCCCCAGCATTTT. Full variable domain (outside the CDR3, taken from reference TRBV19 and TRBJ1-5): DGGITQSPKYLFRKEGQNVTLSCEQNLNHDAMYWYRQDPGQGLRLIYYSQIVNDFQKGDIAEGYSVSREKKESFPLTVTSAQKNPTAFYLCATADRTNQPQHFGDGTRLSIL.

Only a few counts were recorded for this clone. The chain is built from TRBV21-1 and TRBJ2-7; the table's D call, TRBD2, has no DNA check behind it. TRBV21-1 is annotated as a pseudogene. This CDR3 has 17 amino acids. DNA of the CDR3: TGTGCCAGCAGCAGATTACCGCTGGGCGAGGGCTCCTACGAGCAGTACTTC. Translated, it gives CASSRLPLGEGSYEQYF.

By sample fraction, this clone is medium-sized (0.01 to 0.1%). The chain combines TRBV29-1 with TRBJ2-5; D is unresolved. Germline CDR1 reads SQVTM; CDR2 reads ANQGSEA. V shed 4 bases and J shed 5 bases, with 5 bases lying between them. The CDR3 length is 10 residues. Here the CDR3 DNA reads TGCAGCGTTGTCCGGGAGACCCAGTACTTC. Protein: CSVVRETQYF.

This clone has only a few counts. The genes are TRBV6-6 and TRBJ2-5, with no clear D. The CDR3 runs 11 residues. Trimming took off 8 bases at V and 5 bases at J, with 9 bases between the two ends. Germline V gene lookup returns CDR1 MNHNY and CDR2 SVGAGI (reference sequence). Written as DNA, the CDR3 is TGTGCCAGCGGAAAGACCGAGACCCAGTACTTC. It specifies CASGKTETQYF.

The chain couples TRBV7-9 to TRBJ2-1; 13 bases match TRBD2. This CDR3 spans 18 amino acids. Germline trimming cut 7 bases from V and 3 bases from J; bases unmatched to any gene: 12. Germline CDR1 and CDR2: SEHNR and FQNEAQ (reference sequence). The CDR3 coding sequence is TGTGCCAGCACCCTATACAGGACTAGCGGGGGTCACTACAATGAGCAGTTCTTC. Its protein is CASTLYRTSGGHYNEQFF.

This clone has only a few counts. The chain carries TRBV6-1 and TRBJ2-1, with D maybe TRBD2 (6 bases). This CDR3 region has 13 residues. Trimming stripped 3 bases from V and 6 bases from J, with 9 bases between. Germline loops: CDR1 MNHNS, CDR2 SASEGT. CDR3 region: CASSDLGGNEQFF. The CDR3 DNA is TGTGCCAGCAGTGATCTCGGGGGCAATGAGCAGTTCTTC.

This clone was counted only a few times. The chain links TRBV11-2 to TRBJ1-2, with D uncertain. Germline lookup yields CDR1 SGHAT and CDR2 FQNNGV. This CDR3 is built from 16 residues. Deletions cut 2 bases from V and 6 bases from J, with 19 bases between. CDR3 in DNA: TGTGCCAGCAGCTTATCAAGTACTCAACGGTCGGATGGCTACACCTTC. The encoded protein is CASSLSSTQRSDGYTF. Looking up the rest from reference TRBV11-2 and TRBJ1-2 gives the full variable domain: EAGVAQSPRYKIIEKRQSVAFWCNPISGHATLYWYQQILGQGPKLLIQFQNNGVVDDSQLPKDRFSAERLKGVDSTLKIQPAKLEDSAVYLCASSLSSTQRSDGYTFGSGTRLTVV.

This clone has more than one count but fewer than ten. V gene TRBV4-3 combines with J gene TRBJ2-3, with D possibly being TRBD1 or TRBD2 (5 bases each). The CDR3 covers 14 residues. Germline assignment: CDR1 LGHNA and CDR2 YSLEER. V was cut by 4 bases and J by 2 bases, with 10 bases left in between. The CDR3, as DNA: TGCGCCAGCAGCCCGGGACCGCACACAGATACGCAGTATTTT. Protein sequence: CASSPGPHTDTQYF.

This clone has more than one count but fewer than ten. This rearrangement joins TRBV9 to TRBJ2-2; 7 nucleotides match TRBD2. This CDR3 has 14 amino acids. Germline loops: CDR1 SGDLS, CDR2 YYNGEE. The V gene end was trimmed by 4 bases and the J gene end by 5 bases; junction bases not matched to a gene: 5. CDR3 nucleotide sequence: TGTGCCAGCAGCCCCCCCGGGGGGACCGGGGAGCTGTTTTTT. Translation gives CASSPPGGTGELFF. The full variable domain, in which reference TRBV9 and TRBJ2-2 provide the parts outside the CDR3, is DSGVTQTPKHLITATGQRVTLRCSPRSGDLSVYWYQQSLDQGLQFLIQYYNGEERAKGNILERFSAQQFPDLHSELNLSSLELGDSALYFCASSPPGGTGELFFGEGSRLTVL.

A few counts support this clone. This chain connects TRBV4-1 to TRBJ2-7, with D possibly TRBD1 on 5 matching bases. CDR1 and CDR2 from the germline V gene are MGHRA and YSYEKL. The V gene lost 3 bases and the J gene lost 3 bases, with 12 bases spanning the gap. The CDR3 loop spans 14 amino acids. CDR3 sequence (DNA): TGCGCCAGCAGCCAGGGGCCAAACCGCTACGAGCAGTACTTC. It translates to CASSQGPNRYEQYF.

This clone has a handful of counts. The chain joins TRBV30 to TRBJ2-1, with D perhaps given as TRBD1 or TRBD2 (5 bases each). The V end was cut by 3 bases, the J end by 5 bases, with 14 bases between. The length of the CDR3 is 14 residues. Germline lookup yields CDR1 GTSNPN and CDR2 SVGIG (reference sequence). The CDR3 is CAWRRQGEDNEQFF. The CDR3, as DNA: TGTGCCTGGAGGAGGCAGGGAGAGGACAATGAGCAGTTCTTC.

This clone was found a few times. The V gene is TRBV6-1, the J gene TRBJ2-7; the D is unclear. Trimming left V 4 bases short and J 0 bases short, with 10 bases between. Germline V lookup: CDR1 MNHNS, CDR2 SASEGT. The CDR3 contains 14 residues. DNA for the CDR3: TGTGCCAGCAGTGGTATCCCGAGCTCCTACGAGCAGTACTTC. Protein: CASSGIPSSYEQYF.